This T cell receptor (beta chain) was sequenced in a study of blood T cells in healthy people across ages. The CDR3 sequence is 15 residues long. V lost 5 bases to trimming and J lost 0 bases, with 14 bases between them. Germline V gene lookup returns CDR1 SGHTA and CDR2 FQGNSA. Through a sample-barcoded 5' primer and a J-beta primer mix, a second PCR was run for roughly 6 to 11 cycles. TCRdb reanalysed the 5' RACE reads using MiXCR and keeps one entry per CDR3 protein. This sample has fewer than 800,000 distinct CDR3 sequences, with roughly 25% found just once. The sample was also linked to a second study, of T cells of mothers and their children.

The chain combines TRBV7-2 with TRBJ2-7; D not certain. The source of this sequence is a boy aged 5-17 years in good health. Sequenced input: blood. The CDR3 spells CASSRVGPNSYEQYF. The CDR3 bases are TGTGCCAGCAGCCGGGTCGGACCGAACTCCTACGAGCAGTACTTC.